Below, 26 T cell receptor beta chains from the same sample are listed, as sequenced in a study of OX40 agonist ivuxolimab in advanced cancers. The table came from immunoSEQ multiplex PCR; TCRdb's copy has only in-frame clones and leaves some out. The sample includes about 100,000 clones, approximately 90% of them seen just once. The specimen comprised CD4+ or CD8+ T cells sorted from blood, sampled in a trial of the OX40 agonist ivuxolimab. The receptors derive from an adult with an advanced solid tumor such as melanoma, head and neck, liver or kidney cancer.

The chain couples TRBV5-6 to TRBJ2-7, with D tentatively TRBD1 (6 bases). The CDR3 is 13 residues long. Germline V gene sequence: CDR1 SGHDT, CDR2 YYEEEE. The V end was cut by 1 base, the J end by 5 bases, with 10 bases between. The CDR3 sequence: CASSLTGIDEQYF. The CDR3 region has the DNA TGTGCCAGCAGCTTGACAGGGATCGACGAGCAGTACTTC.

The chain employs TRBV10-2 and TRBJ1-4, with no clear D. Trimming pared 6 bases from V and 7 bases from J, leaving 6 bases between. Germline assignment: CDR1 WSHSY and CDR2 SAAADI. The CDR3 has 11 amino acids. CDR3: CASRWGEKLFF. In DNA, the CDR3 is TGCGCCAGCAGGTGGGGTGAAAAACTGTTTTTT.

The rearrangement joins TRBV30 to TRBJ2-1, with D possibly being TRBD2 (7 bases). The length of the CDR3 is 14 residues. Germline values: CDR1 GTSNPN, CDR2 SVGIG (reference sequence). The ends were cut back, 7 bases at V and 7 bases at J, with 20 bases in the middle. The CDR3 DNA sequence: TGTGCCTTCACGTGGGGGGGCGTGGAGAATGAGCAGTTCTTC. Translating it yields CAFTWGGVENEQFF.

J is TRBJ2-7 and V is TRBV11-2; 8 bases align to TRBD2. This CDR3 comprises 13 residues. The germline V gene encodes CDR1 SGHAT and CDR2 FQNNGV. The trim removed 0 bases at V and 9 bases at J, leaving 4 bases unmatched. The CDR3 nucleotides are TGTGCCAGCAGCTTAGATAGCGGGGCGGTGCAGTACTTC. Amino acids: CASSLDSGAVQYF.

This chain connects TRBV4-2 to TRBJ2-3; no firm D call. The CDR3 totals 12 residues. V lost 3 bases and J lost 6, with 7 bases in between. CDR1 is LGHNA and CDR2 is YNFKEQ in the germline V gene. The CDR3 loop reads CASSQTRDTQYF. The CDR3 DNA reads TGTGCCAGCAGCCAGACCCGTGATACGCAGTATTTT.

The V and J genes are TRBV7-2 and TRBJ1-2; possible D gene TRBD1, 5 bases. This CDR3 region has 14 residues. Between the trimmed V and J ends, which lost 4 bases and 2 bases, there was a span of 11 bases. The V gene's germline CDR1 is SGHTA and CDR2 FQGNSA. The CDR3: CASSSSQENYGYTF. In DNA form, the CDR3 reads TGTGCCAGCAGCTCCTCACAGGAAAACTATGGCTACACCTTC.

V and J are TRBV19 and TRBJ1-2, with D perhaps matching TRBD1 (6 bases). CDR1 LNHDA and CDR2 SQIVND come from the germline V gene (reference sequence). V was clipped by 6 bases and J by 0 bases, with 17 bases between them. CDR3 length equals 16 residues. DNA of the CDR3: TGTGCCAGTAGGGTGGACAGCCCAAGCGCTAACTATGGCTACACCTTC. This sequence encodes CASRVDSPSANYGYTF.

The genes are TRBV6-5 and TRBJ1-1, with D tentatively TRBD1 (6 bases). CDR3 length equals 13 residues. V was shortened by 5 bases and J by 9 bases, with 16 bases between the two germline ends. CDR1 and CDR2 from the germline V gene are MNHEY and SVGAGI. CDR3 sequence: CASSTLSGTKAFF. In DNA form, the CDR3 reads TGTGCCAGCAGTACCTTATCAGGGACAAAAGCTTTCTTT.

The chain recombines TRBV18 with TRBJ1-3; the D is unclear. CDR1 and CDR2 (germline): KGHSH, LQKENI. Trimming stripped 0 bases from V and 2 bases from J, with 14 bases between. The CDR3 covers 17 residues. CDR3 protein: CASSPPLSTFTGNTIYF. The DNA for the CDR3 is TGTGCCAGCTCACCACCGCTCTCAACGTTTACTGGAAACACCATATATTTT.

This chain connects TRBV19 to TRBJ1-3; tentatively, D is TRBD1 (5 bases). Trimming removed 10 bases from V and 6 bases from J, with 16 bases in between. The length of the CDR3 is 13 residues. Germline V CDR1 and CDR2: LNHDA, SQIVND (reference sequence). The CDR3 sequence: CATTEGRANTIYF. DNA of the CDR3: TGTGCCACCACGGAGGGCAGGGCAAACACCATATATTTT.

The chain combines TRBV6-5 with TRBJ2-5, with 10 bases aligning to TRBD2. There are 16 residues in the CDR3. In germline, CDR1 is MNHEY, CDR2 SVGAGI. Germline trimming cut 2 bases from V and 2 bases from J; bases unmatched to any gene: 5. DNA for the CDR3: TGTGCCAGCAGTTACAGGCTAGCGGGGGCACAAGAGACCCAGTACTTC. Amino acid sequence: CASSYRLAGAQETQYF.

This chain connects TRBV6-5 to TRBJ1-3; D remains ambiguous. This CDR3 contains 14 residues. Germline V gene lookup returns CDR1 MNHEY and CDR2 SVGAGI. Trimming shortened V by 6 bases and J by 4 bases, and 13 bases separated the two germline ends. Here the CDR3 reads CASRPSGGGNTIYF. DNA of the CDR3: TGTGCCAGCAGACCCTCGGGAGGCGGAAACACCATATATTTT.

This clone was picked up one time. The chain links TRBV6-5 to TRBJ1-4; 10 bases are shared with TRBD1. This CDR3 spans 14 amino acids. J was trimmed by 8 bases and V by 4 bases; bases with no gene match: 4. Germline assignment: CDR1 MNHEY and CDR2 SVGAGI. CDR3 loop: CASSSGQGGEKLFF. For the CDR3, the DNA is TGTGCCAGCAGTTCCGGACAGGGGGGAGAAAAACTGTTTTTT.

This clone was observed a single time. CDR3 nucleotides: TGTGCCAGCAGCCCACCGATCTTTGGTAATGAAAAACTGTTTTTT. Its translation is CASSPPIFGNEKLFF. This rearrangement joins TRBV7-2 to TRBJ1-4; no reliable D call. The V end lost 5 bases, the J end lost 4 bases, and 14 bases lay between the germline ends. The CDR3 runs 15 residues. Germline values: CDR1 SGHTA, CDR2 FQGNSA.

This chain joins TRBV6-6 and TRBJ2-7; D is unclear. CDR1 MNHNY and CDR2 SVGAGI come from the germline V gene (reference sequence). V was trimmed by 5 bases and J by 3 bases, leaving 14 bases between them. This CDR3 is 14 amino acids long. The CDR3 coding sequence is TGTGCCAGCAGTGTGGACGGCACCCGCTACGAGCAGTACTTC. This codes for CASSVDGTRYEQYF.

The chain has TRBV27 and TRBJ1-3; no clear D. Germline V gene sequence: CDR1 MNHEY, CDR2 SMNVEV (reference sequence). V gave up 2 bases and J gave up 3 bases, with 8 bases separating them. The CDR3 loop spans 14 amino acids. The CDR3 DNA is TGTGCCAGCAGTTTAGGCAGTTTTGGAAACACCATATATTTT. Translated: CASSLGSFGNTIYF.

This clone came up once. The gene calls are TRBV13 and TRBJ2-1; D is perhaps TRBD1 (7 bases). The CDR3 is 15 residues long. In germline, CDR1 is PRHDT, CDR2 FYEKMQ (reference sequence). The ends were cut back, 5 bases at V and 8 bases at J, with 19 bases in the middle. The CDR3 DNA follows: TGTGCCAGCAGCAGAAGGGGGCGCGGGGTCGATGAGCAGTTCTTC. Amino acids: CASSRRGRGVDEQFF.

The gene calls are TRBV7-6 and TRBJ1-4; D is perhaps TRBD1 (5 bases). The ends were cut back, 1 base at V and 7 bases at J, with 7 bases in the middle. The CDR3 spans 13 residues. CDR1 and CDR2 (germline): SGHVS, FNYEAQ. This CDR3 reads CASSLVGGEKLFF. The CDR3 bases are TGTGCCAGCAGCTTAGTGGGGGGTGAAAAACTGTTTTTT.

The chain combines TRBV5-6 with TRBJ2-1; D is unresolved. The CDR3 is made up of 12 amino acids. Trimming removed 3 bases from V and 10 bases from J, with 11 bases in between. Germline values: CDR1 SGHDT, CDR2 YYEEEE. CDR3 in amino acids: CASSSLPLEQFF. The DNA of the CDR3 is TGTGCCAGCAGCTCCCTCCCCCTAGAGCAGTTCTTC.

This clone was counted a single time. The chain employs TRBV9 and TRBJ1-6; 12 nucleotides agree with TRBD1. V shed 3 bases and J 10 bases; nucleotides not matched to a gene: 8. This CDR3 has 16 amino acids. The germline V gene has CDR1 SGDLS and CDR2 YYNGEE. This CDR3 reads CASSEGTGGDSSPLHF. The CDR3 DNA reads TGTGCCAGCAGCGAGGGGACAGGGGGCGATTCATCACCCCTCCACTTT.

The genes are TRBV7-2 and TRBJ2-1; D unresolved. V gave up 5 bases and J gave up 7 bases, with 12 bases separating them. CDR3 length equals 13 residues. Germline loops: CDR1 SGHTA, CDR2 FQGNSA. CDR3 DNA sequence: TGTGCCAGCAGCCCCCACTGGACGAATGAGCAGTTCTTC. Protein product: CASSPHWTNEQFF.

This sequence joins TRBV28 and TRBJ2-2; no clear D gene. With 3 bases removed from V and 5 bases from J, the gap between germline ends came to 7 bases. CDR1 and CDR2 (germline): MDHEN, SYDVKM. This CDR3 has 13 amino acids. CDR3 sequence: CASSFSVTGELFF. CDR3 DNA sequence: TGTGCCAGCAGTTTTTCCGTGACCGGGGAGCTGTTTTTT.

This chain links TRBV7-3 with TRBJ1-6; perhaps TRBD1 as D (6 bases). V was trimmed by 5 bases and J by 7 bases, leaving 18 bases between them. Germline V lookup: CDR1 SGHTA, CDR2 FQGTGA. This CDR3 spans 16 amino acids. The CDR3 region is CASSTRQAGTNSPLHF. CDR3 DNA: TGTGCCAGCAGCACGCGACAGGCCGGAACGAATTCACCCCTCCACTTT. The whole variable domain, remainder taken from reference TRBV7-3 and TRBJ1-6, is GAGVSQTPSNKVTEKGKYVELRCDPISGHTALYWYRQSLGQGPEFLIYFQGTGAADDSGLPNDRFFAVRPEGSVSTLKIQRTERGDSAVYLCASSTRQAGTNSPLHFGNGTRLTVT.

The chain has TRBV7-9 and TRBJ2-5, with 7 nucleotides matching TRBD2. The CDR3 totals 15 residues. The V segment lost 1 base and the J segment 5 bases; nucleotides outside the gene matches: 7. Germline CDR1 SEHNR, CDR2 FQNEAQ (reference sequence). For the CDR3, the DNA is TGTGCCAGCAGCTTAGGGACTAGTTCGCAGGAGACCCAGTACTTC. Protein: CASSLGTSSQETQYF.

The V and J genes are TRBV11-2 and TRBJ2-3; D gene ambiguous. CDR3 length: 14 residues. V gave up 4 bases and J gave up 6 bases, with 14 bases separating them. Germline assignment: CDR1 SGHAT and CDR2 FQNNGV. The CDR3 coding sequence is TGTGCCAGCAGCTCAAGTCAACCTGGGGATACGCAGTATTTT. It specifies CASSSSQPGDTQYF.

V and J are TRBV9 and TRBJ1-6; 10 bases are shared with TRBD1. The CDR3 is made up of 14 amino acids. Per germline, CDR1 SGDLS and CDR2 YYNGEE. Unmatched junction bases numbered 2, after V lost 3 bases and J lost 8 bases. Here the CDR3 reads CASSGGQGDSPLHF. In DNA form, the CDR3 reads TGTGCCAGCAGCGGCGGACAGGGGGATTCACCCCTCCACTTT. Variable domain in full (rest from reference TRBV9 and TRBJ1-6): DSGVTQTPKHLITATGQRVTLRCSPRSGDLSVYWYQQSLDQGLQFLIQYYNGEERAKGNILERFSAQQFPDLHSELNLSSLELGDSALYFCASSGGQGDSPLHFGNGTRLTVT.